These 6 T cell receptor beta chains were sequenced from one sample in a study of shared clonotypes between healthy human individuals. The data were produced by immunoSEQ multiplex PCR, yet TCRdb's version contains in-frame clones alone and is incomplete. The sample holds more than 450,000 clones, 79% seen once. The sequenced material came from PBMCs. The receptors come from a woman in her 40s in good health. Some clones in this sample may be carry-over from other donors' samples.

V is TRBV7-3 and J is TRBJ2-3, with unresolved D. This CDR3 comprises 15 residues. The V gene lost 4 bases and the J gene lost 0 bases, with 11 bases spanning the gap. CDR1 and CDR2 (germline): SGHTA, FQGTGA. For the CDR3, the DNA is TGTGCCAGCAGCTACGCTCATCCAAGCACAGATACGCAGTATTTT. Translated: CASSYAHPSTDTQYF.

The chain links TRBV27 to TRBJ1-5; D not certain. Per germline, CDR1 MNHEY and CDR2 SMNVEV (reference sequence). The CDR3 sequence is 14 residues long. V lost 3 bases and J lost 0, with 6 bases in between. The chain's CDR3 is CASSFIHSNQPQHF. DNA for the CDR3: TGTGCCAGCAGTTTCATACATAGCAATCAGCCCCAGCATTTT.

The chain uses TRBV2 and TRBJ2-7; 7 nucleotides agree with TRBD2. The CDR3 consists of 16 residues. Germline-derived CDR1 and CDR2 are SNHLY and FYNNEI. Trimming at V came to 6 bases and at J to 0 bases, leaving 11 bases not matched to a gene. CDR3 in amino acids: CASRGGRATNSYEQYF. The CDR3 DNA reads TGTGCCAGCAGGGGGGGGAGGGCCACGAACTCCTACGAGCAGTACTTC. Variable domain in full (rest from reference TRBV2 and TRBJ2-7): EPEVTQTPSHQVTQMGQEVILRCVPISNHLYFYWYRQILGQKVEFLVSFYNNEISEKSEIFDDQFSVERPDGSNFTLKIRSTKLEDSAMYFCASRGGRATNSYEQYFGPGTRLTVT.

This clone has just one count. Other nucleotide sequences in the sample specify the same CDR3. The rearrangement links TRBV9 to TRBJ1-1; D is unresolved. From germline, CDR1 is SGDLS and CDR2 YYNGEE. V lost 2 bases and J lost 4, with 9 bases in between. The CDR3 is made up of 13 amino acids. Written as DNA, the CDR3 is TGTGCCAGCAGCGTGGGAGGGAGCACTGAAGCTTTCTTT. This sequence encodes CASSVGGSTEAFF.

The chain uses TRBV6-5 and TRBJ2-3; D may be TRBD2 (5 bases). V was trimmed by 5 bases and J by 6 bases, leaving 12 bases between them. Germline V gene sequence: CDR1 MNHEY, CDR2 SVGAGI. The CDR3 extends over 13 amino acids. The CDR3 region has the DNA TGTGCCAGCAGTATAGGGAGTTGGGATACGCAGTATTTT. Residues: CASSIGSWDTQYF.

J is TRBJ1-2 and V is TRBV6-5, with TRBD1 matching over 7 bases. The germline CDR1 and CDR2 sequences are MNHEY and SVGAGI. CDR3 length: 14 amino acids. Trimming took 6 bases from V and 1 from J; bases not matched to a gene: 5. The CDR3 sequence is CASRGTAGNYGYTF. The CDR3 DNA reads TGTGCCAGCAGGGGGACAGCGGGTAACTATGGCTACACCTTC.